Shown below are 17 T cell receptor beta chains from a single sample sequenced in a study of cytomegalovirus exposure and HLA in healthy donors. This table comes from immunoSEQ multiplex PCR, and its TCRdb copy is limited to in-frame clones, with some not included. The table lists more than 45,000 clones, approximately 89% of them singletons. Source material: PBMCs. The origin of the receptors is a woman under 30 in good health and CMV-seronegative.

V gene TRBV5-4 combines with J gene TRBJ2-3, with TRBD2 matching over 14 bases. Trimming cost V 4 bases and J 4 bases; bases outside gene matches: 5. CDR3 length: 16 amino acids. The V gene's germline CDR1 is SGHNT and CDR2 YYREEE (reference sequence). The CDR3 DNA is TGTGCCAGCAGCATGGGACTAGCGGGAGAGGCAGATACGCAGTATTTT. This codes for CASSMGLAGEADTQYF.

A single count supports this clone. This chain joins TRBV11-2 and TRBJ2-2; 7 bases map to TRBD1. Germline CDR1 SGHAT, CDR2 FQNNGV. The CDR3 spans 14 residues. Germline trimming cut 1 base from V and 4 bases from J; bases unmatched to any gene: 0. The CDR3 DNA is TGTGCCAGCAGCTTAGGACAGGGCACCGGGGAGCTGTTTTTT. It encodes CASSLGQGTGELFF. Based on the CDR3 plus reference TRBV11-2 and TRBJ2-2, the full variable domain is EAGVAQSPRYKIIEKRQSVAFWCNPISGHATLYWYQQILGQGPKLLIQFQNNGVVDDSQLPKDRFSAERLKGVDSTLKIQPAKLEDSAVYLCASSLGQGTGELFFGEGSRLTVL.

The V gene is TRBV30, the J gene TRBJ1-3, with 7 bases lining up with TRBD1. The CDR3 sequence is 13 residues long. The V and J ends lost 6 bases and 2 bases, in that order; junction bases with no gene match: 4. The germline V gene has CDR1 GTSNPN and CDR2 SVGIG (reference sequence). The chain's CDR3 is CACRTGAGNTIYF. The DNA for the CDR3 is TGTGCCTGCCGTACAGGGGCTGGAAACACCATATATTTT. The whole variable domain, filled in from reference TRBV30 and TRBJ1-3, reads SQTIHQWPATLVQPVGSPLSLECTVEGTSNPNLYWYRQAAGRGLQLLFYSVGIGQISSEVPQNLSASRPQDRQFILSSKKLLLSDSGFYLCACRTGAGNTIYFGEGSWLTVV.

The rearrangement uses TRBV5-5 and TRBJ2-1; TRBD2 agrees at 11 bases. Germline loops: CDR1 SGHKS, CDR2 YYEKEE (reference sequence). The J segment lost 3 bases and the V segment lost 4 bases, leaving 6 bases of the junction unmatched. The length of the CDR3 is 16 residues. The CDR3 is CASSEEGTSGYNEQFF. The CDR3 region has the DNA TGTGCCAGCAGCGAAGAGGGGACTAGCGGCTACAATGAGCAGTTCTTC.

The V and J genes are TRBV25-1 and TRBJ2-5; D perhaps matches TRBD2 (5 bases). V was pared by 2 bases and J by 6 bases, with 10 bases between. The CDR3 length is 13 residues. Germline V CDR1 and CDR2: MGHDK, SYGVNS. The CDR3 DNA is TGTGCCAGCAGTGAACCCGGGATAAAGACCCAGTACTTC. This sequence encodes CASSEPGIKTQYF. The full variable domain, its missing parts supplied by reference TRBV25-1 and TRBJ2-5, is EADIYQTPRYLVIGTGKKITLECSQTMGHDKMYWYQQDPGMELHLIHYSYGVNSTEKGDLSSESTVSRIRTEHFPLTLESARPSHTSQYLCASSEPGIKTQYFGPGTRLLVL.

The chain joins TRBV7-9 to TRBJ1-2; TRBD1 might be the D (5 bases). The CDR3 is 15 residues long. The ends were cut back, 5 bases at V and 0 bases at J, with 13 bases in the middle. The germline V gene encodes CDR1 SEHNR and CDR2 FQNEAQ (reference sequence). In DNA form, the CDR3 reads TGTGCCAGCAGCCGCGGGACTGGAGCTAACTATGGCTACACCTTC. Protein product: CASSRGTGANYGYTF.

This chain uses TRBV5-1 with TRBJ2-3; D may be TRBD1 (5 bases). CDR3 size: 14 residues. Germline assignment: CDR1 SGHRS and CDR2 YFSETQ. Trimming took 3 bases from V and 9 from J, leaving 17 bases between them. The CDR3: CASSWGPTADTQYF. In DNA form, the CDR3 reads TGCGCCAGCAGCTGGGGCCCCACTGCCGACACGCAGTATTTT.

The chain combines TRBV7-2 with TRBJ1-2, with D tentatively TRBD1 (6 bases). The CDR3 sequence is 17 residues long. Germline CDR1 reads SGHTA; CDR2 reads FQGNSA. Between the trimmed V and J ends, which lost 5 bases and 2 bases, there was a span of 21 bases. CDR3 protein: CASSPTQGSAQNYGYTF. The CDR3 DNA reads as TGTGCCAGCAGCCCCACACAGGGATCTGCTCAAAACTATGGCTACACCTTC.

This chain links TRBV5-1 with TRBJ2-7; D is unclear. Trimming cost V 0 bases and J 2 bases, with 9 bases left between them. The CDR3 consists of 14 residues. Germline V lookup: CDR1 SGHRS, CDR2 YFSETQ. The CDR3 loop reads CASSLAARTYEQYF. CDR3 DNA: TGCGCCAGCAGCTTGGCGGCTAGAACCTACGAGCAGTACTTC.

This sequence joins TRBV19 and TRBJ1-1; TRBD1 agrees at 10 bases. This CDR3 comprises 13 residues. Losses at the gene ends were 5 bases for V and 7 bases for J; bases not matched to a gene: 4. The germline V gene encodes CDR1 LNHDA and CDR2 SQIVND (reference sequence). The DNA of the CDR3 is TGTGCCAGTAGTGGACAGGGGGACGGTGAAGCTTTCTTT. Protein sequence: CASSGQGDGEAFF.

This clone was seen a handful of times. The genes are TRBV27 and TRBJ1-6; 12 bases are shared with TRBD1. CDR3 size: 15 residues. V lost 6 bases, J lost 10 bases, and 7 bases stayed unmatched. Germline CDR1 reads MNHEY; CDR2 reads SMNVEV (reference sequence). CDR3 DNA sequence: TGTGCCAGCAGAGGGGACAGGGGGCTCTGGTCACCCCTCCACTTT. Translating gives CASRGDRGLWSPLHF.

This chain uses TRBV6-5 with TRBJ1-2, with 8 bases matching TRBD1. The ends lost 5 bases at V and 8 bases at J; junction bases unmatched: 1. This CDR3 has 11 residues. The germline CDR1 and CDR2 sequences are MNHEY and SVGAGI. DNA of the CDR3: TGTGCCAGCAGTCAGGGGGCCGGCTACACCTTC. It yields the protein CASSQGAGYTF.

V and J are TRBV28 and TRBJ2-7, with 8 nucleotides matching TRBD2. After removal of 3 bases from V and 3 bases from J, the junction contained 4 bases not matched to a gene. Germline V gene data show CDR1 as MDHEN and CDR2 as SYDVKM. There are 14 residues in the CDR3. This CDR3 reads CASSFASGYYEQYF. The CDR3 DNA follows: TGTGCCAGCAGTTTCGCTAGCGGGTACTACGAGCAGTACTTC.

V is TRBV14 and J is TRBJ1-5; 7 bases are a match to TRBD1. The ends lost 1 base at V and 9 bases at J; junction bases unmatched: 6. There are 14 residues in the CDR3. The germline CDR1 and CDR2 sequences are SGHDN and FVKESK. CDR3 loop: CASSQGQGIGPQHF. CDR3 sequence (DNA): TGTGCCAGCAGCCAAGGACAGGGCATTGGGCCCCAGCATTTT.

A few counts support this clone. V is TRBV10-1 and J is TRBJ1-2; TRBD1 is a possible D gene (5 bases). This CDR3 has 13 amino acids. Per the germline V gene, CDR1 is WNHNN and CDR2 is SYGVQD (reference sequence). Trimming left V 3 bases short and J 3 bases short, with 8 bases between. The CDR3 spells CASSEGQDYGYTF. The CDR3, as DNA: TGCGCCAGCAGTGAAGGACAAGACTATGGCTACACCTTC.

The chain employs TRBV5-6 and TRBJ2-7; no definite D call. Germline V gene lookup returns CDR1 SGHDT and CDR2 YYEEEE. The CDR3 runs 15 residues. V lost 3 bases and J lost 0, with 13 bases in between. CDR3 loop: CASSSGLRSSYEQYF. The DNA for the CDR3 is TGTGCCAGCAGCTCGGGTCTTAGGAGCTCCTACGAGCAGTACTTC.

The chain couples TRBV18 to TRBJ2-1, with TRBD2 identical over 14 bases. The CDR3 runs 17 residues. CDR1 is KGHSH and CDR2 is LQKENI in the germline V gene. The V segment lost 3 bases and the J segment 3 bases; nucleotides outside the gene matches: 4. This CDR3 is CASSPRGLAGDYNEQFF. The CDR3 DNA sequence: TGTGCCAGCTCACCGCGGGGACTAGCGGGAGACTACAATGAGCAGTTCTTC.